The 4 T cell receptor beta chains in this list originate from one sample, sequenced in a study of blood T cell repertoires in COVID-19. Using immunoSEQ multiplex PCR, the repertoire was profiled, and TCRdb retains in-frame clones only, with some absent. The repertoire has about 220,000 clones, 82% of them found once; the top ten carry about 4.8%. Sequenced material: peripheral blood. The source is a woman between 65 and 79 years old with COVID-19, enrolled during active disease.

The chain uses TRBV24-1 and TRBJ2-2; 10 nucleotides agree with TRBD2. Germline-derived CDR1 and CDR2 are KGHDR and SFDVKD. Unmatched junction bases numbered 6, after V lost 7 bases and J lost 2 bases. The CDR3 length is 16 residues. The CDR3 here is CATRRLAGLNTGELFF. The CDR3 bases are TGTGCCACCAGGAGACTAGCGGGTTTAAACACCGGGGAGCTGTTTTTT.

This clone was seen only a few times. The chain recombines TRBV5-1 with TRBJ2-6, with D maybe TRBD2 (6 bases). This CDR3 has 14 amino acids. V was cut by 3 bases and J by 5 bases, with 9 bases left in between. Germline CDR1 and CDR2: SGHRS and YFSETQ. The CDR3 nucleotides are TGCGCCAGCAGCTCGGCGGGAAGGGCCAACGTCCTGACTTTC. It is translated as CASSSAGRANVLTF.

The genes are TRBV29-1 and TRBJ2-7; TRBD1 aligns across 7 bases. Germline V CDR1 and CDR2: SQVTM, ANQGSEA. The CDR3 covers 14 residues. V shed 2 bases and J 3 bases; nucleotides not matched to a gene: 7. In DNA form, the CDR3 reads TGCAGCGTTGAAATCCGGGACAGTAACTACGAGCAGTACTTC. Amino acid sequence: CSVEIRDSNYEQYF.

About this clone itself: This sample also contains other DNA sequences that code for the same CDR3. The chain combines TRBV14 with TRBJ2-7, with no clear D. The CDR3 runs 13 residues. V lost 0 bases, J lost 3 bases, and 6 bases lay in between. CDR1 and CDR2 from the germline V gene are SGHDN and FVKESK. The CDR3 coding sequence is TGTGCCAGCAGCCAAGACCTCGGCTACGAGCAGTACTTC. This sequence encodes CASSQDLGYEQYF.